Presented here are 28 T cell receptor beta chains from one specimen sequenced in a study of T cells in tumors after PD-1 blockade. Here immunoSEQ multiplex PCR was the method, and the copy in TCRdb shows in-frame clones only, minus some. The sample records over 60,000 clones, approximately 79% being singletons. Specimen: PBMCs, collected after anti-PD-1 treatment. Receptor source: a human donor with basal cell carcinoma.

This clone was seen only a few times. The chain employs TRBV2 and TRBJ1-1, with no clear D. With 7 bases removed from V and 2 bases from J, the gap between germline ends came to 14 bases. Germline V CDR1 and CDR2: SNHLY, FYNNEI. This CDR3 has 14 residues. CDR3 protein: CASTGNRGNTEAFF. The CDR3 DNA is TGTGCCAGCACGGGAAACAGAGGAAACACTGAAGCTTTCTTT.

The chain is built from TRBV5-1 and TRBJ2-3; D is tentatively TRBD1 or TRBD2 (6 bases each). The germline V gene encodes CDR1 SGHRS and CDR2 YFSETQ. The CDR3 has 16 residues. CDR3: CASQLGSGASTDTQYF. CDR3 DNA sequence: TGCGCTTCCCAGCTTGGCTCGGGGGCTAGCACAGATACGCAGTATTTT.

The chain is built from TRBV9 and TRBJ2-7; 13 bases match TRBD2. The V segment lost 3 bases and the J segment 5 bases; nucleotides outside the gene matches: 2. This CDR3 spans 14 amino acids. Germline V gene data show CDR1 as SGDLS and CDR2 as YYNGEE. As DNA, the CDR3 is TGTGCCAGCAGCGCGGGACTAGCGGGGAACGAGCAGTACTTC. As protein: CASSAGLAGNEQYF.

V gene TRBV27 combines with J gene TRBJ1-2, with a tentative D call TRBD1 (6 bases). The CDR3 consists of 19 residues. V shed 4 bases and J shed 8 bases, with 32 bases lying between them. Germline CDR1 is MNHEY and CDR2 is SMNVEV (reference sequence). CDR3 in DNA: TGTGCCAGCAGTTCGATCCGTACGGACGCCGGAAAAGGGGGTAAGGGCTACACCTTC. This translates into CASSSIRTDAGKGGKGYTF.

This clone was counted only a few times. This chain uses TRBV7-2 with TRBJ2-7, with D hard to call. Looked up from germline, CDR1 is SGHTA and CDR2 is FQGNSA. This CDR3 contains 13 residues. V lost 0 bases and J 6 bases, leaving 9 bases between the germline ends. The CDR3: CASSLAAWSEQYF. Written as DNA, the CDR3 is TGTGCCAGCAGCTTAGCGGCGTGGAGCGAGCAGTACTTC.

The rearrangement joins TRBV30 to TRBJ2-7; possibly TRBD2 for D (5 bases). Trimming left V 6 bases short and J 0 bases short, with 21 bases between. Per germline, CDR1 GTSNPN and CDR2 SVGIG (reference sequence). The CDR3 totals 16 residues. The CDR3 DNA is TGTGCCTGTACCCAGCCGACGGGAATAATCTCCTACGAGCAGTACTTC. It translates to CACTQPTGIISYEQYF.

This clone was seen just once. This chain links TRBV6-6 with TRBJ1-2; 10 bases line up with TRBD1. The J segment lost 7 bases and the V segment lost 4 bases, leaving 6 bases of the junction unmatched. The germline gives CDR1 MNHNY, CDR2 SVGAGI (reference sequence). This CDR3 has 14 residues. This CDR3 reads CASSWGDRGTGYTF. Here the CDR3 DNA reads TGTGCCAGCAGTTGGGGGGACAGGGGAACTGGCTACACCTTC.

This chain joins TRBV29-1 and TRBJ1-2; possibly TRBD1 for D (6 bases). CDR3 length equals 14 residues. V shed 1 base and J shed 0 bases, with 9 bases lying between them. CDR1 and CDR2 from the germline V gene are SQVTM and ANQGSEA. The CDR3 DNA is TGCAGCGTTGAAGCGGACAGAGCTAACTATGGCTACACCTTC. Translation: CSVEADRANYGYTF. Full variable domain (rest looked up from reference TRBV29-1 and TRBJ1-2): SAVISQKPSRDICQRGTSLTIQCQVDSQVTMMFWYRQQPGQSLTLIATANQGSEATYESGFVIDKFPISRPNLTFSTLTVSNMSPEDSSIYLCSVEADRANYGYTFGSGTRLTVV.

The chain recombines TRBV6-6 with TRBJ2-2; D is undetermined. V dropped 7 bases and J dropped 3 bases, with 12 bases sitting between them. CDR1 and CDR2 from the germline V gene are MNHNY and SVGAGI (reference sequence). The length of the CDR3 is 14 residues. CDR3: CASIGPRDTGELFF. The DNA of the CDR3 is TGTGCCAGCATCGGACCGAGAGACACCGGGGAGCTGTTTTTT.

This clone was observed a handful of times. The chain carries TRBV7-2 and TRBJ1-2; 7 bases map to TRBD1. The V segment lost 5 bases and the J segment 6 bases; nucleotides outside the gene matches: 15. This CDR3 has 16 amino acids. Looked up from germline, CDR1 is SGHTA and CDR2 is FQGNSA. CDR3 protein: CASSKQPDPTGDGYTF. Here the CDR3 DNA reads TGTGCCAGCAGCAAGCAGCCGGACCCAACAGGGGATGGCTACACCTTC.

The rearrangement links TRBV18 to TRBJ1-4; no clear D gene. The CDR3 runs to 16 residues. Germline CDR1 is KGHSH and CDR2 is LQKENI. Trimming pared 2 bases from V and 3 bases from J, leaving 13 bases between. The CDR3 region has the DNA TGTGCCAGCTCACCAAGGGAATTGGAATCTAATGAAAAACTGTTTTTT. It codes for CASSPRELESNEKLFF.

This clone has only a few counts. V usage is TRBV6-4 and J usage is TRBJ2-1; TRBD2 matches at 10 bases. Germline lookup yields CDR1 MRHNA and CDR2 SNTAGT. V shed 6 bases, J shed 7 bases, and the junction held 3 bases outside the gene matches. The CDR3 consists of 13 residues. CDR3 DNA: TGTGCCAGCAGGGCTAGCGGGGGTAATGAGCAGTTCTTC. It codes for CASRASGGNEQFF.

The rearrangement joins TRBV6-6 to TRBJ2-7; D gene uncertain. The CDR3 has 11 residues. V was pared by 5 bases and J by 2 bases, with 4 bases between. Germline lookup yields CDR1 MNHNY and CDR2 SVGAGI (reference sequence). CDR3 in DNA: TGTGCCAGCAGTAGGCCCTACGAGCAGTACTTC. This gives the protein CASSRPYEQYF.

This clone was seen just once. The chain links TRBV6-1 to TRBJ2-7, with TRBD2 matching over 10 bases. Germline lookup yields CDR1 MNHNS and CDR2 SASEGT. The CDR3 sequence is 15 residues long. J was trimmed by 6 bases and V by 1 base; bases with no gene match: 6. The CDR3 here is CASSEESGGAFEQYF. The CDR3 DNA reads as TGTGCCAGCAGTGAAGAAAGCGGGGGGGCATTCGAGCAGTACTTC.

The gene calls are TRBV2 and TRBJ1-4; perhaps TRBD1 as D (5 bases). CDR1 SNHLY and CDR2 FYNNEI come from the germline V gene. The CDR3 consists of 13 residues. Trimming left V 6 bases short and J 7 bases short, with 12 bases between. CDR3 loop: CASSSRASEKLFF. The CDR3 DNA reads TGTGCCAGCAGCTCCAGGGCGTCTGAAAAACTGTTTTTT. Complete variable domain (other parts from reference TRBV2 and TRBJ1-4): EPEVTQTPSHQVTQMGQEVILRCVPISNHLYFYWYRQILGQKVEFLVSFYNNEISEKSEIFDDQFSVERPDGSNFTLKIRSTKLEDSAMYFCASSSRASEKLFFGSGTQLSVL.

The chain uses TRBV3-1 (or the pseudogene TRBV3-2) and TRBJ1-5; no reliable D call. Per germline, CDR1 LGHDT and CDR2 YNNKEL (reference sequence). V lost 0 bases, J lost 7 bases, and 13 bases lay in between. The CDR3 is 15 amino acids. CDR3 coding DNA: TGTGCCAGCAGCCAAGATAGGAGGGAAGGACAGCCCCAGCATTTT. It codes for CASSQDRREGQPQHF.

This sequence joins TRBV7-8 and TRBJ1-1, with TRBD1 matching over 10 bases. Germline V gives CDR1 SGHVS, CDR2 FQNEAQ. The CDR3 runs 15 residues. J was trimmed by 0 bases and V by 5 bases; bases with no gene match: 3. CDR3 sequence: CASSLGQGVNTEAFF. The CDR3 DNA sequence: TGTGCCAGCAGCCTCGGACAGGGGGTGAACACTGAAGCTTTCTTT. Complete variable domain (other parts from reference TRBV7-8 and TRBJ1-1): GAGVSQSPRYKVAKRGQDVALRCDPISGHVSLFWYQQALGQGPEFLTYFQNEAQLDKSGLPSDRFFAERPEGSVSTLKIQRTQQEDSAVYLCASSLGQGVNTEAFFGQGTRLTVV.

The gene calls are TRBV18 and TRBJ2-1, with D possibly matching TRBD1 (6 bases). The length of the CDR3 is 13 residues. V shed 1 base and J shed 15 bases, with 16 bases lying between them. Germline loops: CDR1 KGHSH, CDR2 LQKENI. This CDR3 is CASSPLATGGLFF. For the CDR3, the DNA is TGTGCCAGCTCACCACTAGCGACAGGTGGGTTGTTCTTC.

The V and J genes are TRBV6-5 and TRBJ2-1; D is perhaps TRBD1 or TRBD2 (6 bases each). The CDR3 is 13 residues long. Deletions cut 7 bases from V and 7 bases from J, with 14 bases between. The V gene's germline CDR1 is MNHEY and CDR2 SVGAGI. CDR3 protein: CASKWGAGNEQFF. The DNA of the CDR3 is TGTGCCAGCAAGTGGGGGGCGGGGAATGAGCAGTTCTTC.

This sequence joins TRBV9 and TRBJ2-2, with 7 bases that match TRBD1. J was trimmed by 4 bases and V by 3 bases; bases with no gene match: 9. Germline CDR1 and CDR2: SGDLS and YYNGEE. This CDR3 is 16 amino acids long. The CDR3 is CASSARQGVSTGELFF. Written as DNA, the CDR3 is TGTGCCAGCAGCGCCAGACAGGGTGTGAGCACCGGGGAGCTGTTTTTT.

A few counts support this clone. The chain uses TRBV2 and TRBJ1-6, with TRBD1 as a possible D gene (5 bases). With 5 bases removed from V and 6 bases from J, the gap between germline ends came to 11 bases. The CDR3 sequence is 14 residues long. Germline V gene data show CDR1 as SNHLY and CDR2 as FYNNEI. In nucleotides, the CDR3 is TGTGCCAGCAGTCTGACAGAGCGTAATTCACCCCTCCACTTT. Translated, it gives CASSLTERNSPLHF.

This sequence joins TRBV3-1 (or the pseudogene TRBV3-2) and TRBJ1-1; tentatively, D is TRBD1 (6 bases). The ends were cut back, 3 bases at V and 7 bases at J, with 9 bases in the middle. The CDR3 is 12 residues long. Germline V gives CDR1 LGHDT, CDR2 YNNKEL (reference sequence). The chain's CDR3 is CASSHRGGEAFF. Here the CDR3 DNA reads TGTGCCAGCAGCCACAGGGGAGGTGAAGCTTTCTTT.

The chain joins TRBV29-1 to TRBJ2-3, with 15 bases that match TRBD2. J was trimmed by 0 bases and V by 7 bases; bases with no gene match: 8. Germline V gene data show CDR1 as SQVTM and CDR2 as ANQGSEA. This CDR3 is 17 amino acids long. The CDR3 sequence is CSGSGTSGGISTDTQYF. The DNA of the CDR3 is TGCAGCGGCTCAGGGACTAGCGGGGGGATTAGCACAGATACGCAGTATTTT.

V and J are TRBV7-6 and TRBJ1-6, with D possibly TRBD1 on 5 matching bases. Deletions cut 0 bases from V and 8 bases from J, with 5 bases between. Germline V gene lookup returns CDR1 SGHVS and CDR2 FNYEAQ. The CDR3 loop spans 13 amino acids. CDR3 amino acids: CASSLAGDSPLHF. In DNA, the CDR3 is TGTGCCAGCAGCTTAGCGGGGGATTCACCCCTCCACTTT.

The chain combines TRBV19 with TRBJ2-7; 9 bases match TRBD1. The germline V gene has CDR1 LNHDA and CDR2 SQIVND (reference sequence). This CDR3 spans 15 amino acids. V trimming: 6 bases; J trimming: 1 base; junction bases outside the gene matches: 7. CDR3 sequence: CASSSPGQGSYEQYF. The CDR3 nucleotides are TGTGCCAGTAGCTCTCCGGGACAGGGATCCTACGAGCAGTACTTC.

The chain joins TRBV7-9 to TRBJ2-3; unclear D gene. The CDR3 length is 13 residues. Trimming shortened V by 4 bases and J by 6 bases, and 11 bases separated the two germline ends. Germline-derived CDR1 and CDR2 are SEHNR and FQNEAQ (reference sequence). CDR3 sequence: CASSSNGPDTQYF. CDR3 nucleotide sequence: TGTGCCAGCAGCTCTAACGGTCCTGATACGCAGTATTTT.

This sequence joins TRBV7-2 and TRBJ1-5; D unclear. The CDR3 extends over 14 amino acids. From germline, CDR1 is SGHTA and CDR2 FQGNSA. Trimming removed 1 base at V and 6 bases at J, with 10 bases between. CDR3 DNA sequence: TGTGCCAGCAGCTTAGATAGGAGGAGTCAGCCCCAGCATTTT. Translating gives CASSLDRRSQPQHF.

The gene calls are TRBV30 and TRBJ1-6; D might be TRBD1 (5 bases). In germline, CDR1 is GTSNPN, CDR2 SVGIG (reference sequence). The CDR3 spans 15 residues. V was trimmed by 5 bases and J by 4 bases, leaving 15 bases between them. The CDR3: CAWCEGATYNSPLHF. The CDR3 DNA reads as TGTGCCTGGTGTGAAGGGGCGACTTATAATTCACCCCTCCACTTT.